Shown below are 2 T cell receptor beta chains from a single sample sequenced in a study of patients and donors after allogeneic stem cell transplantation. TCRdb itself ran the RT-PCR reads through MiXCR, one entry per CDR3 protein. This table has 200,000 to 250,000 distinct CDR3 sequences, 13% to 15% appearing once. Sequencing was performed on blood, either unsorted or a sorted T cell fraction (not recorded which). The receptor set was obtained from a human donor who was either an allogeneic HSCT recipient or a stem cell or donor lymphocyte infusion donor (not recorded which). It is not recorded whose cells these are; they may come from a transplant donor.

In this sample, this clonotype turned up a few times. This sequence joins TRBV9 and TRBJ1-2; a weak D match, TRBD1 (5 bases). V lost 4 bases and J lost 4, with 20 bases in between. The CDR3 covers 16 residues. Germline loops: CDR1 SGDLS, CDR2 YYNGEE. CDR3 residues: CASSLGGRHSFYGYTF. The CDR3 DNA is TGTGCCAGCAGCTTGGGGGGGAGACATTCATTCTATGGCTACACCTTC.

This CDR3 reads CAWSWNTGELFF. CDR3 DNA sequence: TGTGCCTGGAGTTGGAACACCGGGGAGCTGTTTTTT. V gene TRBV30 combines with J gene TRBJ2-2; no clear D gene. The CDR3 covers 12 residues. Germline loops: CDR1 GTSNPN, CDR2 SVGIG (reference sequence). V lost 2 bases to trimming and J lost 1 base, with 2 bases between them.